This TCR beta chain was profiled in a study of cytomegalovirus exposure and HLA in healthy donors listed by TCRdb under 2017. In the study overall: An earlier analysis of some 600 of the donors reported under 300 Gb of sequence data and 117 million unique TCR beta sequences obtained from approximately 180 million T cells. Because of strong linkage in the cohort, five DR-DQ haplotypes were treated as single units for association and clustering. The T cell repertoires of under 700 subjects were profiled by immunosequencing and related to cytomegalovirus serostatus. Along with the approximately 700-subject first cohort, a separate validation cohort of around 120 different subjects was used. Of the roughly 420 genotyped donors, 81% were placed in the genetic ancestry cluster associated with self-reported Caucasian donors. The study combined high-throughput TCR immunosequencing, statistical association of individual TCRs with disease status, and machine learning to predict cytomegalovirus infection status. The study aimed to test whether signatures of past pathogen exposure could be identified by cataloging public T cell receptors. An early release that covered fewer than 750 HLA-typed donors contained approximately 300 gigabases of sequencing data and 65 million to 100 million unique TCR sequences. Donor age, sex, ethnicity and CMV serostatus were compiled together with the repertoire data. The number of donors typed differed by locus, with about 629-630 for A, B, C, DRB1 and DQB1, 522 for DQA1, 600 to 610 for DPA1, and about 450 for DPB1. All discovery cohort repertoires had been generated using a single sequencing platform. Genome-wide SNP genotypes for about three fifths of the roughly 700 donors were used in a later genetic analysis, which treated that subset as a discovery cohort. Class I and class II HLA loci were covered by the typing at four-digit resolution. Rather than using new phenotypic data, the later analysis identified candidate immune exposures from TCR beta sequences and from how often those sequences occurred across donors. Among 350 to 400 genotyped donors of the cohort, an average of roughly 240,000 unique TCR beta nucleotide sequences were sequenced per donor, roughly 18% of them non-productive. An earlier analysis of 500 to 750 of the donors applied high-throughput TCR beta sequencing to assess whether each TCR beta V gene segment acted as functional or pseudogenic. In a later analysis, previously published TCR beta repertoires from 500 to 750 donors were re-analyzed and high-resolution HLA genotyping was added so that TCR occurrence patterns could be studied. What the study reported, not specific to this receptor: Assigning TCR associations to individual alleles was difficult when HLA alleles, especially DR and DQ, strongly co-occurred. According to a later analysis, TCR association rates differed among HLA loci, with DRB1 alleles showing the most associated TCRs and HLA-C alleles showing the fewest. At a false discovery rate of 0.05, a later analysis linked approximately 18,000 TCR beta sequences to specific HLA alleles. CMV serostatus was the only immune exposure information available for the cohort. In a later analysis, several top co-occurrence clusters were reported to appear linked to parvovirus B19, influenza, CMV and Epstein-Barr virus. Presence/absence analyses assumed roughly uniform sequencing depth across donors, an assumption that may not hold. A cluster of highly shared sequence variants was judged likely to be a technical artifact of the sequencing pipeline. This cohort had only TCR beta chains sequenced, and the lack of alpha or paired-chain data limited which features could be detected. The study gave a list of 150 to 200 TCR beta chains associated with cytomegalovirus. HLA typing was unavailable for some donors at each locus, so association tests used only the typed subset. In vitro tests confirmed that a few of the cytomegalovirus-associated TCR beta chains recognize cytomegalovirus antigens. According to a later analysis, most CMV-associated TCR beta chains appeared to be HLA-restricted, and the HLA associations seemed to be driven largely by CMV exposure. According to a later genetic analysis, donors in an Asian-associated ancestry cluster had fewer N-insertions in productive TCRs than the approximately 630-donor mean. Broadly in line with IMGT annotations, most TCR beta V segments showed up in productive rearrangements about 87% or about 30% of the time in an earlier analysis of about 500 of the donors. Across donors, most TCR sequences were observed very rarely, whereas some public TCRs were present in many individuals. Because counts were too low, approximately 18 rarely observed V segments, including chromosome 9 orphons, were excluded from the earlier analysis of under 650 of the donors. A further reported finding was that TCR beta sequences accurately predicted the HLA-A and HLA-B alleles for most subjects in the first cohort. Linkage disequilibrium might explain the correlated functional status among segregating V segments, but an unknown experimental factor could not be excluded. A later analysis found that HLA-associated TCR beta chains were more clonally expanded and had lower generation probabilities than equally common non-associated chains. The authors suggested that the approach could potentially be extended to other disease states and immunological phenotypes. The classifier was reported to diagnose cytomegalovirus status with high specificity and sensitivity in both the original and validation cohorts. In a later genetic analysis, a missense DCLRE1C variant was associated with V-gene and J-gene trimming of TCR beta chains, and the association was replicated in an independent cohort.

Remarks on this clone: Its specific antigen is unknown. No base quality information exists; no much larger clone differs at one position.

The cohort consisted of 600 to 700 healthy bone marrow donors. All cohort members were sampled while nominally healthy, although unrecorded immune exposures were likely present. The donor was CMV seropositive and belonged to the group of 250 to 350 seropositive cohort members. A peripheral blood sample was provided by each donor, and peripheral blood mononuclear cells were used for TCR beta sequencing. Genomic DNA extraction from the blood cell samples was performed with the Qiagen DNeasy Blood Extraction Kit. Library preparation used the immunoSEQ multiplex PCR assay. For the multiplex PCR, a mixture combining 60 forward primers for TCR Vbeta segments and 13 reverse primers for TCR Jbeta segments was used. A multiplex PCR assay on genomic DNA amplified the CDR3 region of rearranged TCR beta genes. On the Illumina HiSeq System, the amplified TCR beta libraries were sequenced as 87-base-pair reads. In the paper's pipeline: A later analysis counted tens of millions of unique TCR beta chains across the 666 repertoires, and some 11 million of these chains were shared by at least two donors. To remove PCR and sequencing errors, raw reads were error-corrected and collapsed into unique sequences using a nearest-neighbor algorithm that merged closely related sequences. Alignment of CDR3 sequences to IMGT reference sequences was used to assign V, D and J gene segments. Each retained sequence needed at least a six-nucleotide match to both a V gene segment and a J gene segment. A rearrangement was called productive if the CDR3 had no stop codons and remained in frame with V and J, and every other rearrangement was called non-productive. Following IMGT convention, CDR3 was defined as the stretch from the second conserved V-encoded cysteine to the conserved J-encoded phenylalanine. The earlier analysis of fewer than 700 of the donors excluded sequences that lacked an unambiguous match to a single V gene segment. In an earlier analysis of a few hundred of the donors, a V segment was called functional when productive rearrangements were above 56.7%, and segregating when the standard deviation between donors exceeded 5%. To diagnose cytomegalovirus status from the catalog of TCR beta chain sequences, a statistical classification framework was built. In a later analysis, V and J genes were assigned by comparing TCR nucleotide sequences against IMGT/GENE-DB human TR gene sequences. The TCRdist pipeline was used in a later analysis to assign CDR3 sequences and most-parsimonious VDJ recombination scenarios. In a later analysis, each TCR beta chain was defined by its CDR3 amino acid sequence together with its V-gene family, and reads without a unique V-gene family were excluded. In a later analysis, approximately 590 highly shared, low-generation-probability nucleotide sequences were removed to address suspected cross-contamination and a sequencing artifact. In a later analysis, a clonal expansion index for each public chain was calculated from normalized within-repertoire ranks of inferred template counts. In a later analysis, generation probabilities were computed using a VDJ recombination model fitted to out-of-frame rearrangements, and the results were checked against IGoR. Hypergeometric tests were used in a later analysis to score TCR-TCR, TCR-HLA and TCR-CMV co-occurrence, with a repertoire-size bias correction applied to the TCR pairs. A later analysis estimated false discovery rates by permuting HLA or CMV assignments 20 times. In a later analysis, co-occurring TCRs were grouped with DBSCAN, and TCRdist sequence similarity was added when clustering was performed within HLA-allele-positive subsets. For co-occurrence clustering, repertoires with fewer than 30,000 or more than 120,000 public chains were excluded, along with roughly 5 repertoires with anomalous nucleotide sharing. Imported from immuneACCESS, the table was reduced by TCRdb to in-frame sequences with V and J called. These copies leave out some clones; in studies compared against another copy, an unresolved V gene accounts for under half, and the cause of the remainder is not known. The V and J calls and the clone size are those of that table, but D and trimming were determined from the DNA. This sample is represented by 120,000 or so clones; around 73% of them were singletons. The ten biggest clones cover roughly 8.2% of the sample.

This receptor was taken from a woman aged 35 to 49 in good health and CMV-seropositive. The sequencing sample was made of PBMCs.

The CDR3 here reads CASSLGSVNTGELFF. The DNA sequence is as follows: TGCGCCAGCAGCTTGGGGTCAGTGAACACCGGGGAGCTGTTTTTT. In this chain, TRBV5-1 is recombined with TRBJ2-2; the D segment cannot be called with confidence. Reading the germline V gene gives CDR1 SGHRS and CDR2 YFSETQ. V and J lose 0 bases and 1 base, and a span of 7 bases separates them. From the cysteine up to the phenylalanine, the CDR3 has a length of 15 residues. CDR3 DNA is the only sequence kept; it has 45 bases, read in frame from the first base.